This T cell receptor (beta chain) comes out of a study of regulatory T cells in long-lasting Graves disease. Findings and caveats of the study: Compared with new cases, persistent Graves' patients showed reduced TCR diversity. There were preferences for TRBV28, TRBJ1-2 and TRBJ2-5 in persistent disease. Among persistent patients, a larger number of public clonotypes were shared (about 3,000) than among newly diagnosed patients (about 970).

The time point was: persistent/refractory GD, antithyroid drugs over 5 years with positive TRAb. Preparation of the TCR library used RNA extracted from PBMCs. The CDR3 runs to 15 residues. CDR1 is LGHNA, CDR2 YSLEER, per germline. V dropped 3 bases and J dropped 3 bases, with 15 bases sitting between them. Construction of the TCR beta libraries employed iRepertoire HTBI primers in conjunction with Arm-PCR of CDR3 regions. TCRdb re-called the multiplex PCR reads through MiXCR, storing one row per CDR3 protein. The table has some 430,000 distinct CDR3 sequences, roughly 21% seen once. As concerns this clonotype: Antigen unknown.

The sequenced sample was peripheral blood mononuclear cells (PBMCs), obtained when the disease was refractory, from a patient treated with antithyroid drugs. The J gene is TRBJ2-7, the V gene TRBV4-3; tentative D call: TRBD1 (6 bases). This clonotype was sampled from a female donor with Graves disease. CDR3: CASSQARDTFYEQYF. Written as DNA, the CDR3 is TGCGCCAGCAGCCAGGCACGGGACACTTTCTACGAGCAGTACTTC.